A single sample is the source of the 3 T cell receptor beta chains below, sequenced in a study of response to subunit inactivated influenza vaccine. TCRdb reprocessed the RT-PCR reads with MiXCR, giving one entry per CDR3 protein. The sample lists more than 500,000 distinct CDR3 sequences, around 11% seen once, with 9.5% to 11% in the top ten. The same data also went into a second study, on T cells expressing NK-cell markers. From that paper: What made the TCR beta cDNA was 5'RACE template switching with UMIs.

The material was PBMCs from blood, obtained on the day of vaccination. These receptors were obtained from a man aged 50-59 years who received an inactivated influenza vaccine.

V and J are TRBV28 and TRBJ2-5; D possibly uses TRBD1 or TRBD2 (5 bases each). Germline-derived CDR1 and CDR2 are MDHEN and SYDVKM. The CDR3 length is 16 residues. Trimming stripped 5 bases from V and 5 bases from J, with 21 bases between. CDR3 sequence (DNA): TGTGCCAGCAGTCCCGTCTCTTTTCGGGGCGGGGAGACCCAGTACTTC. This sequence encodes CASSPVSFRGGETQYF. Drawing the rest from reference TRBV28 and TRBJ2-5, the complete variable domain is DVKVTQSSRYLVKRTGEKVFLECVQDMDHENMFWYRQDPGLGLRLIYFSYDVKMKEKGDIPEGYSVSREKKERFSLILESASTNQTSMYLCASSPVSFRGGETQYFGPGTRLLVL.

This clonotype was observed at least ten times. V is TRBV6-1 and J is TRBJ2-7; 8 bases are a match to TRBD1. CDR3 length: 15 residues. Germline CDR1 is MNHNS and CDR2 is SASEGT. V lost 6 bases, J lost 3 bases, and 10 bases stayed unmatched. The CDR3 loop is CASRERTGKNYEQYF. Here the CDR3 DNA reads TGTGCCAGCAGGGAGAGGACAGGGAAAAACTACGAGCAGTACTTC.

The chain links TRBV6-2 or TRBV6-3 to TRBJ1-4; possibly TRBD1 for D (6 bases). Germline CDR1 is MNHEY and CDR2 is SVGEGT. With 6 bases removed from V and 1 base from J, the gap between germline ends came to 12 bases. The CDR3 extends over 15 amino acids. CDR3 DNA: TGTGCCAGCAGCCAAGGACAGTTAACTAATGAAAAACTGTTTTTT. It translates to CASSQGQLTNEKLFF.